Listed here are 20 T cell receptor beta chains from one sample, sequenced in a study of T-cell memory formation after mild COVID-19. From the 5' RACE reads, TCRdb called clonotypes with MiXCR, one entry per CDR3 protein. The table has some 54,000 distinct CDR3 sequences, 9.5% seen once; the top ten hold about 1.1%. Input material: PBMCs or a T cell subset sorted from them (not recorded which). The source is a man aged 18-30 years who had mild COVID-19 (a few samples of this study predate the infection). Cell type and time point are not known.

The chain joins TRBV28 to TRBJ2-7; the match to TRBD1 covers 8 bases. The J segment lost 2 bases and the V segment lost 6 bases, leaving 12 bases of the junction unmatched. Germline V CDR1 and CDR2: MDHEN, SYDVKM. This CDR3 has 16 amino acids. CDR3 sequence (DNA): TGTGCCAGCAGCTTCGTATCCGGGACAGGAGCCTACGAGCAGTACGTC. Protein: CASSFVSGTGAYEQYV.

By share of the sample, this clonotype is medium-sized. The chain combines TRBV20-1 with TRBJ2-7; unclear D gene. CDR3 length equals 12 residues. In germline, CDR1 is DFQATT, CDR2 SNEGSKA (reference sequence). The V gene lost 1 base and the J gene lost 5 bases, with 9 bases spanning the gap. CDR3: CSARGTIDEQYV. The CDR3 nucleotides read TGCAGTGCTAGAGGGACGATCGACGAGCAGTACGTC.

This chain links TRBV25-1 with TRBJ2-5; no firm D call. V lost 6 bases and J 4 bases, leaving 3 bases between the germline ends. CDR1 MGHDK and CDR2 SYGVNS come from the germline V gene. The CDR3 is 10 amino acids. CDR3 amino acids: CASRRETQYF. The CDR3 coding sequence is TGTGCCAGCAGGCGAGAGACCCAGTACTTC.

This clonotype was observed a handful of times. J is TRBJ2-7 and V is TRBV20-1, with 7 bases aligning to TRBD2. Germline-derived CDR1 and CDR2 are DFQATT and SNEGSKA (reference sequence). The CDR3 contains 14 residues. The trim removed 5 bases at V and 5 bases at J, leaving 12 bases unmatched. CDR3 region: CSAPRGGLPDEQYF. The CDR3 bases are TGCAGTGCTCCCCGGGGAGGGTTGCCCGACGAGCAGTACTTC.

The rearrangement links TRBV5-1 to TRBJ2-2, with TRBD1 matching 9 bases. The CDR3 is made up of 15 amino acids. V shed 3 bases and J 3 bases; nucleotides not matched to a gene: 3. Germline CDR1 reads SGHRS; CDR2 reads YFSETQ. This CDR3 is CASSSRTGDTGELFF. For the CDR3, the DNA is TGCGCCAGCAGCTCCCGGACAGGGGACACCGGGGAGCTGTTTTTT.

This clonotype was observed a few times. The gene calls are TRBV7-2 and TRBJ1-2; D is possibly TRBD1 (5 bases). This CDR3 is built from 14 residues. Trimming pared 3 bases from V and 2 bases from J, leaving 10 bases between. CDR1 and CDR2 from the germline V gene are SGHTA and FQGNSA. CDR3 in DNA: TGTGCCAGCAGCTTCACCGGGGGAAACTATGGCTACACCTTC. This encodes CASSFTGGNYGYTF.

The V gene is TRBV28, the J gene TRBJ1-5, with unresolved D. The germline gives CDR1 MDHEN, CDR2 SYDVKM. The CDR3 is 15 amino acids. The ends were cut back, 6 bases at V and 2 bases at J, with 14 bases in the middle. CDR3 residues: CASSLPRWGNQPQHF. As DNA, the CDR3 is TGTGCCAGCAGCCTCCCCCGTTGGGGCAATCAGCCCCAGCATTTT.

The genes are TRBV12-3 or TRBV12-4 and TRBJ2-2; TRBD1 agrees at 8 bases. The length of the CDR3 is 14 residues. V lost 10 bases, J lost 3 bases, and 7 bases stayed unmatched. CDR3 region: CATRRGRDTGELFF. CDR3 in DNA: TGTGCCACCCGCAGGGGGCGCGACACCGGGGAGCTGTTTTTT.

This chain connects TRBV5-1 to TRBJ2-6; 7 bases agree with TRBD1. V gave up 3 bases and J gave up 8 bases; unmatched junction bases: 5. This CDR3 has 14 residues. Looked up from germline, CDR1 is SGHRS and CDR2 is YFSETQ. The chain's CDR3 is CASSSRDSTNVLTF. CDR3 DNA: TGCGCCAGCAGCTCCCGGGACAGCACCAACGTCCTGACTTTC. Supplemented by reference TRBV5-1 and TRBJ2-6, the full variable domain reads KAGVTQTPRYLIKTRGQQVTLSCSPISGHRSVSWYQQTPGQGLQFLFEYFSETQRNKGNFPGRFSGRQFSNSRSEMNVSTLELGDSALYLCASSSRDSTNVLTFGAGSRLTVL.

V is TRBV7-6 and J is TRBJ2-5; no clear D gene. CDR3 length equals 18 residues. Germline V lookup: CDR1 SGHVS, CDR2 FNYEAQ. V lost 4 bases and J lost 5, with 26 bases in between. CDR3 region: CASSSRTPSFTRQETQYF. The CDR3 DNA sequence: TGTGCCAGCAGCTCCCGGACCCCCTCTTTTACAAGGCAGGAGACCCAGTACTTC.

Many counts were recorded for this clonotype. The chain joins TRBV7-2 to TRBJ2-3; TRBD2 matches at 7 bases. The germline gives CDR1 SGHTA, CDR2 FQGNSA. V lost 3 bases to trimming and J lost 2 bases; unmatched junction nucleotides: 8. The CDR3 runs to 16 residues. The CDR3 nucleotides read TGTGCCAGCAGCTTGTTGGGGGGGGTCTTCACAGATACGCAGTATTTT. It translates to CASSLLGGVFTDTQYF.

The CDR3, as DNA: TGTGCCAGCAGTGCGACAGGGGGGTACGGCAATCAGCCCCAGCATTTT. Its protein is CASSATGGYGNQPQHF. The chain is built from TRBV27 and TRBJ1-5, with 9 bases aligning to TRBD1. CDR1 and CDR2 (germline): MNHEY, SMNVEV (reference sequence). J was trimmed by 2 bases and V by 5 bases; bases with no gene match: 7. This CDR3 contains 16 residues.

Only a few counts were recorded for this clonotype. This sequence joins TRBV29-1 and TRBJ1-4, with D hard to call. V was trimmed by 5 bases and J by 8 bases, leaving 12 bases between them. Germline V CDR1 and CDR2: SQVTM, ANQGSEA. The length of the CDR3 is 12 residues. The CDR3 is CSVLQAGEKLFF. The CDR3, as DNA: TGCAGCGTTCTCCAGGCAGGCGAAAAACTGTTTTTT.

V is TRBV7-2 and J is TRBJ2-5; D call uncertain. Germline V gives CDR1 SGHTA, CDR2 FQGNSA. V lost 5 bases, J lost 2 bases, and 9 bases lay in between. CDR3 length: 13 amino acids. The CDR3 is CASSQRIQETQYF. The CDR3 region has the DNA TGTGCCAGCAGCCAACGGATTCAAGAGACCCAGTACTTC.

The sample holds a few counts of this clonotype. The CDR3: CASTRGRMNTEAFF. For the CDR3, the DNA is TGTGCCAGCACCAGGGGCAGAATGAACACTGAAGCTTTCTTT. V usage is TRBV9 and J usage is TRBJ1-1; D is possibly TRBD1 (6 bases). V lost 6 bases and J lost 0, with 12 bases in between. CDR3 length equals 14 residues. CDR1 and CDR2 (germline): SGDLS, YYNGEE. The full variable domain, with the rest looked up from reference TRBV9 and TRBJ1-1, is DSGVTQTPKHLITATGQRVTLRCSPRSGDLSVYWYQQSLDQGLQFLIQYYNGEERAKGNILERFSAQQFPDLHSELNLSSLELGDSALYFCASTRGRMNTEAFFGQGTRLTVV.

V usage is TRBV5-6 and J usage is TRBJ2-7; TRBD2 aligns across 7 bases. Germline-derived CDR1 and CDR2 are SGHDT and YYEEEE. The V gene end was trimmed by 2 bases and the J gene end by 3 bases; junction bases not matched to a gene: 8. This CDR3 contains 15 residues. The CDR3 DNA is TGTGCCAGCAGCTTCCTTGCGGGGGATGGCTACGAGCAGTACTTC. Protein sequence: CASSFLAGDGYEQYF. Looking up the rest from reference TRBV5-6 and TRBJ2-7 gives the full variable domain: DAGVTQSPTHLIKTRGQQVTLRCSPKSGHDTVSWYQQALGQGPQFIFQYYEEEERQRGNFPDRFSGHQFPNYSSELNVNALLLGDSALYLCASSFLAGDGYEQYFGPGTRLTVT.

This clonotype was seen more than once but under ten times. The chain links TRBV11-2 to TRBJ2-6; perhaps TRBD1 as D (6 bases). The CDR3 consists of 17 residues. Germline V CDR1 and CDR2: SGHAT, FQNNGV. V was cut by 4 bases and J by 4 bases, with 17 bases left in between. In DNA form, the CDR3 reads TGTGCCAGCAGCTACCTAGGGGGAGCCGCCGGGGCCAACGTCCTGACTTTC. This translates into CASSYLGGAAGANVLTF.

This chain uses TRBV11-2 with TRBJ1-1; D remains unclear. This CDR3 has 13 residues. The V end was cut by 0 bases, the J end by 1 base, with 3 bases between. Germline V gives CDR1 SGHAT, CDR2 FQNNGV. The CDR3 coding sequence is TGTGCCAGCAGCTTAGAGCAGAACACTGAAGCTTTCTTT. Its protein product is CASSLEQNTEAFF.

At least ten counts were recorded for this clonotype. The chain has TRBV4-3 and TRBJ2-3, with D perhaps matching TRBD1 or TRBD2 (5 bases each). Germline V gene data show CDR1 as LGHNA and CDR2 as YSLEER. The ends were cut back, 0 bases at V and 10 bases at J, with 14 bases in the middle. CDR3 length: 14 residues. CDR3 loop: CASSQDKRGRPQYF. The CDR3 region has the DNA TGCGCCAGCAGCCAAGATAAGAGGGGCCGGCCGCAGTATTTT.

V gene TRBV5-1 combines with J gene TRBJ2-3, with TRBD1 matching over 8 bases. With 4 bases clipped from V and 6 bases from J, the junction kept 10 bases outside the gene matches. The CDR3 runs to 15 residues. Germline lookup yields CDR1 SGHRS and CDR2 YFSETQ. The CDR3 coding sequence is TGCGCCAGCAGCCAGACAGGGGTGACGTACGATACGCAGTATTTT. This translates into CASSQTGVTYDTQYF.